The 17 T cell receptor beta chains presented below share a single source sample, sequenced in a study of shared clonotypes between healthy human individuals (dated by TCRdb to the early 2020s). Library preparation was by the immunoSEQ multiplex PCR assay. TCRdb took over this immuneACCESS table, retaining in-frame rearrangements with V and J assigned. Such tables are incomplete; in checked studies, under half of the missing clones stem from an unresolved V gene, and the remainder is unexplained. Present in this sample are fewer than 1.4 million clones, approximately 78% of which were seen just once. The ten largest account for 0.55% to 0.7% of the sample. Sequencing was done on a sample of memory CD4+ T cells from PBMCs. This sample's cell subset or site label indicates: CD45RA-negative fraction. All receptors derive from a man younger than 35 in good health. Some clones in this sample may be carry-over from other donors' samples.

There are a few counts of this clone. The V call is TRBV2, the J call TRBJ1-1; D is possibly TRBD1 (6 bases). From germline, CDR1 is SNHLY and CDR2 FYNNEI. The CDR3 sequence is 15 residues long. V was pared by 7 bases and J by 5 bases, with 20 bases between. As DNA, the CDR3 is TGTGCCAGCACCCCTGGGGTACAGGGATATACTGAAGCTTTCTTT. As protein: CASTPGVQGYTEAFF.

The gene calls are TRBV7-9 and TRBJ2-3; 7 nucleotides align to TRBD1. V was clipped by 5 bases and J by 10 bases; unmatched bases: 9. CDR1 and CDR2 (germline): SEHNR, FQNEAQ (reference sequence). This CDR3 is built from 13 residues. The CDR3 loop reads CASSPQGQGAQYF. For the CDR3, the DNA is TGTGCCAGCAGCCCACAGGGGCAGGGCGCGCAGTATTTT.

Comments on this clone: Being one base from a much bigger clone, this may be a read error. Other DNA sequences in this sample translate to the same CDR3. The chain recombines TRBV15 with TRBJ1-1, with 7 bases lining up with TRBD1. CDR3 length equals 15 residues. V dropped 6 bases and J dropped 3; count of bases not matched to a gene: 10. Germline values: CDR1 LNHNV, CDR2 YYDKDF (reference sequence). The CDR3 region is CATSSPPTGYTEAFF. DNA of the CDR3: TGTGCCACCAGTAGCCCCCCGACAGGGTACACTGAAGCTTTCTTT. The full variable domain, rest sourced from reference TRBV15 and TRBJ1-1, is DAMVIQNPRYQVTQFGKPVTLSCSQTLNHNVMYWYQQKSSQAPKLLFHYYDKDFNNEADTPDNFQSRRPNTSFCFLDIRSPGLGDTAMYLCATSSPPTGYTEAFFGQGTRLTVV.

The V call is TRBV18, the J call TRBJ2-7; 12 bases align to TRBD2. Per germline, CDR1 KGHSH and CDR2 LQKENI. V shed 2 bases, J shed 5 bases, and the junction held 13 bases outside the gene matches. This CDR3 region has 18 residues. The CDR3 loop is CASSPKSLAGGKQHEQYF. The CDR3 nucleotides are TGTGCCAGCTCACCAAAGTCTCTAGCGGGAGGGAAGCAGCACGAGCAGTACTTC.

CDR3 sequence reads: CASSSPRQGYYGYTF. CDR3 coding DNA: TGTGCCAGCAGTTCCCCTCGACAGGGCTACTATGGCTACACCTTC. The chain links TRBV27 to TRBJ1-2; 7 bases fit TRBD1. The CDR3 spans 15 residues. After removal of 4 bases from V and 3 bases from J, the junction contained 8 bases not matched to a gene. Germline V gene lookup returns CDR1 MNHEY and CDR2 SMNVEV (reference sequence).

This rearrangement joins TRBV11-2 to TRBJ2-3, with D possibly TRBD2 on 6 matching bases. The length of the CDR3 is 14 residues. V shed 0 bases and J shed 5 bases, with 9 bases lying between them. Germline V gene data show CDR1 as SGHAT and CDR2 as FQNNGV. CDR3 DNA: TGTGCCAGCAGCTTAGACGGAGGGATAGATACGCAGTATTTT. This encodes CASSLDGGIDTQYF.

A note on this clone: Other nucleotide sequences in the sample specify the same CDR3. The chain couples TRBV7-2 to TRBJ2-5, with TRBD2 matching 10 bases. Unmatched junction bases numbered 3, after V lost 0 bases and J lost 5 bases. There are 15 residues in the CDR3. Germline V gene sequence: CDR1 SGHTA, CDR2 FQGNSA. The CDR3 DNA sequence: TGTGCCAGCAGCTTAGCGCTAGCGGGAGTCGAGACCCAGTACTTC. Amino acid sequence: CASSLALAGVETQYF.

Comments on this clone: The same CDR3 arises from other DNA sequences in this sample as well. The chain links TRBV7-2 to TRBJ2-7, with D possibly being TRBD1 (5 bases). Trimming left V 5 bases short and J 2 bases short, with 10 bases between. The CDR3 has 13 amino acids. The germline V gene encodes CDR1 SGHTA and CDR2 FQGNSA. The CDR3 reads CASSRDRAYEQYF. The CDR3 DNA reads TGTGCCAGCAGCCGAGACAGAGCCTACGAGCAGTACTTC. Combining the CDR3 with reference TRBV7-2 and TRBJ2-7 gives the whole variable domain GAGVSQSPSNKVTEKGKDVELRCDPISGHTALYWYRQSLGQGLEFLIYFQGNSAPDKSGLPSDRFSAERTGGSVSTLTIQRTQQEDSAVYLCASSRDRAYEQYFGPGTRLTVT.

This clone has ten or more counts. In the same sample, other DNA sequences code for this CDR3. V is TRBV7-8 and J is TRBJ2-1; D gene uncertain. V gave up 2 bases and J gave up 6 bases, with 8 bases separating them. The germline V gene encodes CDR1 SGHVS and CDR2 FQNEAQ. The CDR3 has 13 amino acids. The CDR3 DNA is TGTGCCAGCAGCTTATTACGGGTCAATGAGCAGTTCTTC. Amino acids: CASSLLRVNEQFF.

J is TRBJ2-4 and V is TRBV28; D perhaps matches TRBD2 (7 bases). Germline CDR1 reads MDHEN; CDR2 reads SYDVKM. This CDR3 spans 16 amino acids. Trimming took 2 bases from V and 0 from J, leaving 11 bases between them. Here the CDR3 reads CASSLSGTLAKNIQYF. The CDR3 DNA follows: TGTGCCAGCAGTTTAAGCGGGACACTAGCCAAAAACATTCAGTACTTC.

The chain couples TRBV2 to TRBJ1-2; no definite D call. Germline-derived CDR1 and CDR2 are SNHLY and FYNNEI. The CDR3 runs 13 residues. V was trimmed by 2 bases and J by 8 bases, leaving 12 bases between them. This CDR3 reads CASSETGGGGYTF. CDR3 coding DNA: TGTGCCAGCAGTGAAACCGGCGGAGGAGGCTACACCTTC. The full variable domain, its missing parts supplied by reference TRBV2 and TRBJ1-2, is EPEVTQTPSHQVTQMGQEVILRCVPISNHLYFYWYRQILGQKVEFLVSFYNNEISEKSEIFDDQFSVERPDGSNFTLKIRSTKLEDSAMYFCASSETGGGGYTFGSGTRLTVV.

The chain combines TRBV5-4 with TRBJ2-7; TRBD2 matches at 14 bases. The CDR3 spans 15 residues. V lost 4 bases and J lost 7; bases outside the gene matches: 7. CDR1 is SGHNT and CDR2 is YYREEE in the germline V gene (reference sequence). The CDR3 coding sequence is TGTGCCAGCAGCAAGAGCGGGACTAGCGGGAGAGAGCAGTACTTC. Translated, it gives CASSKSGTSGREQYF.

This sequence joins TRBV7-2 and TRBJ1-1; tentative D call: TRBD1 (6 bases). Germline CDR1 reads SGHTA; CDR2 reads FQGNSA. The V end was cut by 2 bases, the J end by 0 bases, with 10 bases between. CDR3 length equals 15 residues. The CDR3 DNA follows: TGTGCCAGCAGCTTATCTTGGACAGTGAACACTGAAGCTTTCTTT. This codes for CASSLSWTVNTEAFF.

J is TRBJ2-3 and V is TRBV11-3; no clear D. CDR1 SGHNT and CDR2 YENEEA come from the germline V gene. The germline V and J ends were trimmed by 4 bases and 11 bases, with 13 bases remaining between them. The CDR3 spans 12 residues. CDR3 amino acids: CASSSAKGGQYF. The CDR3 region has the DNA TGTGCCAGCAGCTCGGCCAAGGGTGGGCAGTATTTT.

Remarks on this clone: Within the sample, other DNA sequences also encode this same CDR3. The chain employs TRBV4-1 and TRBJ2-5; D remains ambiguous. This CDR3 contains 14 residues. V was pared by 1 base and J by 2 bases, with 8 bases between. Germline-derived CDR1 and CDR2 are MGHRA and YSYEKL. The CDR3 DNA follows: TGCGCCAGCAGCCAAGGAAGCCGTCAAGAGACCCAGTACTTC. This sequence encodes CASSQGSRQETQYF.

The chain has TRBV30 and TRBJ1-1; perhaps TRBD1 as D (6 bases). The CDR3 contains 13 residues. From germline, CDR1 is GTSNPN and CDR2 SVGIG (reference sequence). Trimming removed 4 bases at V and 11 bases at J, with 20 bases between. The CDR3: CAWTAGGGVGAFF. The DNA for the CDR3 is TGTGCCTGGACCGCGGGAGGGGGGGTCGGTGCTTTCTTT.

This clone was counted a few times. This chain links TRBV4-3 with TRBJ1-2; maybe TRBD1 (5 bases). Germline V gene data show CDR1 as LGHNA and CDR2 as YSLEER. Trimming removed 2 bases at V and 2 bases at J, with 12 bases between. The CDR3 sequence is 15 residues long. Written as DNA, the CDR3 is TGCGCCAGCAGCCAACCGGGCCCAGGGAACTATGGCTACACCTTC. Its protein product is CASSQPGPGNYGYTF.